The 9 T cell receptor beta chains below were found in one sample sequenced in a study of blood T cell repertoires in COVID-19. Generated by immunoSEQ multiplex PCR, the TCRdb table keeps only in-frame clones and is missing some. The sample has around 120,000 clones; approximately 88% are singletons. Sample: peripheral blood. The receptors were gathered from a man aged 45-65 years with acute or convalescent COVID-19.

V is TRBV9 and J is TRBJ2-5, with a tentative D call TRBD1 (5 bases). The CDR3 is made up of 15 amino acids. CDR1 and CDR2 from the germline V gene are SGDLS and YYNGEE. Trimming removed 0 bases at V and 5 bases at J, with 14 bases between. CDR3 protein: CASSVGLGRAETQYF. The CDR3 coding sequence is TGTGCCAGCAGCGTAGGGTTGGGCAGGGCTGAGACCCAGTACTTC.

The gene calls are TRBV6-5 and TRBJ2-1, with D possibly TRBD2 on 5 matching bases. Germline V lookup: CDR1 MNHEY, CDR2 SVGAGI. There are 12 residues in the CDR3. The V end lost 9 bases, the J end lost 7 bases, and 13 bases lay between the germline ends. The CDR3 loop reads CASKGSFNEQFF. The CDR3 DNA is TGTGCCAGTAAAGGGAGTTTTAATGAGCAGTTCTTC.

The chain carries TRBV15 and TRBJ2-7; D might be TRBD1 (6 bases). CDR3 length: 13 residues. V lost 5 bases to trimming and J lost 2 bases, with 10 bases between them. Looked up from germline, CDR1 is LNHNV and CDR2 is YYDKDF (reference sequence). The CDR3 sequence is CATSRDTTYEQYF. In DNA form, the CDR3 reads TGTGCCACCAGCCGGGACACCACCTACGAGCAGTACTTC. The full variable domain, with the rest looked up from reference TRBV15 and TRBJ2-7, is DAMVIQNPRYQVTQFGKPVTLSCSQTLNHNVMYWYQQKSSQAPKLLFHYYDKDFNNEADTPDNFQSRRPNTSFCFLDIRSPGLGDTAMYLCATSRDTTYEQYFGPGTRLTVT.

V usage is TRBV7-9 and J usage is TRBJ1-3; TRBD1 matches at 9 bases. Germline CDR1 SEHNR, CDR2 FQNEAQ (reference sequence). The length of the CDR3 is 19 residues. V lost 5 bases, J lost 2 bases, and 16 bases stayed unmatched. In DNA form, the CDR3 reads TGTGCCAGCAGCCGCCCCGGGACAGGGCGGAACAACGCTGGAAACACCATATATTTT. Its translation: CASSRPGTGRNNAGNTIYF.

The chain uses TRBV12-5 and TRBJ2-3; the D gene is possibly TRBD2 (6 bases). Germline lookup yields CDR1 LGHNT and CDR2 FRNRAP. V was pared by 3 bases and J by 0 bases, with 22 bases between. The CDR3 loop spans 19 amino acids. As DNA, the CDR3 is TGTGCTAGTGGTTTAGCCGGGACTCATTCCCTCTCTAGCACAGATACGCAGTATTTT. Its translation is CASGLAGTHSLSSTDTQYF.

The V gene is TRBV6-5, the J gene TRBJ2-4, with D maybe TRBD1 (5 bases). CDR1 and CDR2 (germline): MNHEY, SVGAGI. Trimming left V 2 bases short and J 2 bases short, with 13 bases between. This CDR3 has 16 amino acids. CDR3 nucleotide sequence: TGTGCCAGCAGTTACGGCCAGGGCGAGTCCAAAAACATTCAGTACTTC. It is translated as CASSYGQGESKNIQYF.

CDR3 region: CASSSKLGLSGSTGELFF. CDR3 DNA: TGTGCCAGCAGCTCGAAGCTTGGACTAAGCGGGAGCACCGGGGAGCTGTTTTTT. The V call is TRBV7-8, the J call TRBJ2-2; 8 bases align to TRBD2. CDR1 SGHVS and CDR2 FQNEAQ come from the germline V gene. Unmatched junction bases numbered 14, after V lost 4 bases and J lost 4 bases. The CDR3 spans 18 residues.

This chain joins TRBV19 and TRBJ1-5; D might be TRBD1 (5 bases). Germline lookup yields CDR1 LNHDA and CDR2 SQIVND (reference sequence). Trimming left V 3 bases short and J 7 bases short, with 13 bases between. This CDR3 is 14 amino acids long. The CDR3 sequence is CASSIGREGQPQHF. The CDR3 DNA sequence: TGTGCCAGTAGTATCGGCAGGGAGGGGCAGCCCCAGCATTTT.

The chain couples TRBV10-3 to TRBJ1-6, with D possibly TRBD1 on 6 matching bases. Trimming stripped 6 bases from V and 11 bases from J, with 11 bases between. Germline values: CDR1 ENHRY, CDR2 SYGVKD. CDR3 length: 12 residues. The CDR3: CAISSGVPPLHF. The CDR3, as DNA: TGTGCCATCAGCTCAGGGGTCCCACCCCTCCACTTT.